This is a list of T cell receptor beta chains from one sample in a study of cytomegalovirus exposure and HLA in healthy donors. Using immunoSEQ multiplex PCR, the repertoire was profiled, and TCRdb retains in-frame clones only, with some absent. The table has more than 110,000 clones, around 78% seen once; the top ten hold 2.8%. The sample taken for sequencing was PBMCs. Source of these receptors: a male donor in good health and CMV-seronegative. CDR3s include the opening cysteine and the closing phenylalanine or tryptophan. The order of the fields is J gene, V gene, clone size, D gene, CDR3 protein, CDR3 DNA. D genes are given only for firm matches. Size is omitted from some rows. Given values are once, few, many or a class for expanded clones.

j_gene: TRBJ1-5; v_gene: TRBV5-4; abundance: few; d_gene: .; CDR3aa: CASSLAGTQPQHF; CDR3nt: TGTGCCAGCAGCTTGGCGGGTACTCAGCCCCAGCATTTT
j_gene: TRBJ1-5; v_gene: TRBV7-9; abundance: .; d_gene: TRBD1; CDR3aa: CASSAQGAGQPQHF; CDR3nt: TGTGCCAGCAGCGCGCAGGGGGCAGGTCAGCCCCAGCATTTT
j_gene: TRBJ2-7; v_gene: TRBV30; abundance: .; d_gene: TRBD2; CDR3aa: CAWSVSGGSEQYF; CDR3nt: TGTGCCTGGAGTGTAAGCGGGGGCTCCGAGCAGTACTTC
j_gene: TRBJ2-5; v_gene: TRBV27; abundance: .; d_gene: .; CDR3aa: CASSLYGGGQETQYF; CDR3nt: TGTGCCAGCAGTTTATATGGGGGCGGGCAAGAGACCCAGTACTTC
j_gene: TRBJ2-3; v_gene: TRBV2; abundance: .; d_gene: .; CDR3aa: CASVREATDTQYF; CDR3nt: TGTGCCAGCGTCAGGGAAGCCACAGATACGCAGTATTTT
j_gene: TRBJ1-2; v_gene: TRBV2; abundance: .; d_gene: .; CDR3aa: CASTGLYGYTF; CDR3nt: TGTGCCAGCACAGGGCTCTATGGCTACACCTTC
j_gene: TRBJ1-5; v_gene: TRBV5-4; abundance: once; d_gene: TRBD1; CDR3aa: CASSSGTDSNQPQHF; CDR3nt: TGTGCCAGCAGCTCAGGGACAGATAGCAATCAGCCCCAGCATTTT
j_gene: TRBJ2-7; v_gene: TRBV4-1; abundance: .; d_gene: .; CDR3aa: CASSQAPGSYEQYF; CDR3nt: TGCGCCAGCAGCCAAGCCCCGGGATCCTACGAGCAGTACTTC
j_gene: TRBJ1-4; v_gene: TRBV30; abundance: .; d_gene: .; CDR3aa: CASTRGGTEKLFF; CDR3nt: TGTGCCTCAACCCGAGGGGGAACTGAAAAACTGTTTTTT
j_gene: TRBJ1-1; v_gene: TRBV18; abundance: .; d_gene: .; CDR3aa: CASSPRGQMNTEAFF; CDR3nt: TGTGCCAGCTCACCCCGCGGACAGATGAACACTGAAGCTTTCTTT
j_gene: TRBJ2-7; v_gene: TRBV5-1; abundance: .; d_gene: .; CDR3aa: CASSLVVGTQGLYEQYF; CDR3nt: TGCGCCAGCAGCTTGGTGGTCGGCACTCAGGGCCTCTACGAGCAGTACTTC
j_gene: TRBJ2-2; v_gene: TRBV7-2; abundance: .; d_gene: .; CDR3aa: CASSQLLATGELFF; CDR3nt: TGTGCCAGCAGCCAACTACTAGCAACCGGGGAGCTGTTTTTT
j_gene: TRBJ1-2; v_gene: TRBV5-1; abundance: .; d_gene: TRBD1; CDR3aa: CASSTGTGGGHGYTF; CDR3nt: TGCGCCAGCAGCACGGGGACAGGGGGCGGCCATGGCTACACCTTC
j_gene: TRBJ1-1; v_gene: TRBV25-1; abundance: .; d_gene: TRBD1; CDR3aa: CASSEVGQGNTEAFF; CDR3nt: TGTGCCAGCAGTGAGGTTGGACAGGGAAACACTGAAGCTTTCTTT
j_gene: TRBJ1-1; v_gene: TRBV10-2; abundance: once; d_gene: .; CDR3aa: CASSEKGFYTEAFF; CDR3nt: TGCGCCAGCAGTGAGAAGGGGTTTTACACTGAAGCTTTCTTT
j_gene: TRBJ2-7; v_gene: TRBV9; abundance: .; d_gene: TRBD2; CDR3aa: CASSPGTSGRAYEQYF; CDR3nt: TGTGCCAGCAGCCCCGGGACTAGCGGGAGGGCCTACGAGCAGTACTTC
j_gene: TRBJ1-3; v_gene: TRBV5-1; abundance: .; d_gene: TRBD1; CDR3aa: CASSYGQGFSGNTIYF; CDR3nt: TGCGCCAGCAGCTACGGACAGGGGTTTTCTGGAAACACCATATATTTT
j_gene: TRBJ2-2; v_gene: TRBV19; abundance: .; d_gene: TRBD2; CDR3aa: CASSLDGLAGVGTGELFF; CDR3nt: TGTGCCAGTAGTCTCGATGGACTAGCGGGAGTGGGCACCGGGGAGCTGTTTTTT
j_gene: TRBJ2-2; v_gene: TRBV4-2; abundance: .; d_gene: TRBD2; CDR3aa: CASRGGSGTGELFF; CDR3nt: TGTGCCAGCAGGGGAGGGAGTGGGACCGGGGAGCTGTTTTTT
j_gene: TRBJ2-7; v_gene: TRBV7-3; abundance: .; d_gene: .; CDR3aa: CASSLLPAYEQYF; CDR3nt: TGTGCCAGCAGCTTACTCCCAGCCTACGAGCAGTACTTC
j_gene: TRBJ2-2; v_gene: TRBV29-1; abundance: .; d_gene: TRBD1; CDR3aa: CSAVQGSGELFF; CDR3nt: TGCAGCGCCGTACAGGGGTCCGGGGAGCTGTTTTTT
j_gene: TRBJ2-5; v_gene: TRBV6-5; abundance: .; d_gene: TRBD2; CDR3aa: CASSRGGLAPARHF; CDR3nt: TGTGCCAGCAGCAGAGGGGGACTAGCCCCCGCCAGGCACTTC
j_gene: TRBJ1-3; v_gene: TRBV4-1; abundance: few; d_gene: .; CDR3aa: CASSQNEVNIIGNTIYF; CDR3nt: TGCGCCAGCAGCCAAAACGAGGTGAATATAATCGGAAACACCATATATTTT
j_gene: TRBJ2-4; v_gene: TRBV7-9; abundance: .; d_gene: TRBD1; CDR3aa: CASSPGQGKNIQYF; CDR3nt: TGTGCCAGCAGCCCGGGACAGGGGAAAAACATTCAGTACTTC
j_gene: TRBJ1-2; v_gene: TRBV7-2; abundance: .; d_gene: TRBD1; CDR3aa: CASSLLRGTGTFANYGYTF; CDR3nt: TGTGCCAGCAGCTTGTTAAGGGGGACAGGAACGTTTGCTAACTATGGCTACACCTTC
j_gene: TRBJ1-5; v_gene: TRBV6-5; abundance: .; d_gene: .; CDR3aa: CASKRDGNQPQHF; CDR3nt: TGTGCCAGCAAGAGGGATGGCAATCAGCCCCAGCATTTT
j_gene: TRBJ2-7; v_gene: TRBV29-1; abundance: .; d_gene: .; CDR3aa: CSVEGQHNVNEQYF; CDR3nt: TGCAGCGTTGAAGGCCAACACAATGTGAACGAGCAGTACTTC
j_gene: TRBJ2-7; v_gene: TRBV5-4; abundance: few; d_gene: TRBD1; CDR3aa: CASSSRTGVLYEQYF; CDR3nt: TGTGCCAGCAGCTCCCGGACAGGGGTGCTCTACGAGCAGTACTTC
j_gene: TRBJ2-7; v_gene: TRBV19; abundance: .; d_gene: TRBD2; CDR3aa: CASSMRGLAGVYEQYF; CDR3nt: TGTGCCAGTAGTATGCGAGGACTAGCGGGAGTCTACGAGCAGTACTTC
j_gene: TRBJ1-2; v_gene: TRBV9; abundance: few; d_gene: TRBD1; CDR3aa: CASSPRTGGIDYGYTF; CDR3nt: TGTGCCAGCAGCCCGAGGACAGGGGGAATCGACTATGGCTACACCTTC
j_gene: TRBJ2-3; v_gene: TRBV7-6; abundance: .; d_gene: TRBD2; CDR3aa: CASSPTSGGAETQYF; CDR3nt: TGTGCCAGCAGCCCCACTAGCGGGGGGGCGGAGACGCAGTATTTT